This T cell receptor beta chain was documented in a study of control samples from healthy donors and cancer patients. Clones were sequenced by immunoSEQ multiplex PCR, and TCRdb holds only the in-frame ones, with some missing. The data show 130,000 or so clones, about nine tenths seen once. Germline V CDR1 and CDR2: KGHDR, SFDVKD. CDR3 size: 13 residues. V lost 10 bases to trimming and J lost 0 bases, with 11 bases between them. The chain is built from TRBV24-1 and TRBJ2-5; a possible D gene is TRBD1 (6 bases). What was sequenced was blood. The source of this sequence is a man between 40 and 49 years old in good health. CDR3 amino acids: CATQQGYQETQYF. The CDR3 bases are TGTGCCACGCAACAGGGTTACCAAGAGACCCAGTACTTC.